This T cell receptor beta chain emerged from a study of early T cells in non-severe SARS-CoV-2 infection. Whole-study context: The sequenced material was bulk RNA from unsorted whole blood, and its chains were unpaired.

Regarding the study as a whole: CD4 and private specificities were missed by VDJdb matching, which favored anti-spike CD8 responses.

Unique molecular identifiers were added to individual cDNA molecules. One entry per CDR3 protein, called by TCRdb with MiXCR from the 5' RACE reads. Among under 35,000 distinct CDR3 sequences, approximately 5.5% were seen once, and the ten largest hold 3% to 4.5%. Germline V gene sequence: CDR1 MDHEN, CDR2 SYDVKM. The CDR3 loop spans 15 amino acids. The J segment lost 4 bases and the V segment lost 1 base, leaving 6 bases of the junction unmatched. This clonotype was seen repeatedly, ten times or more. Its antigen is not known. Sequenced sample: whole blood. The J gene is TRBJ2-7, the V gene TRBV28, with 8 bases aligning to TRBD2. This TCR derives from an adult who was a healthcare worker with PCR-confirmed SARS-CoV-2 infection or an uninfected control (not recorded which). This CDR3 reads CASSLLSGSRYEQYF. The CDR3 DNA is TGTGCCAGCAGTTTATTGAGCGGGAGTCGGTACGAGCAGTACTTC.